The present T cell receptor (beta chain) was sequenced within a study of cytomegalovirus exposure and HLA in healthy donors. Study background: A subsequent analysis stated that the approximately 120 validation repertoires were run on the same platform as the roughly 670 first-cohort repertoires.

Profiling relied on immunoSEQ multiplex PCR, and the TCRdb table lists in-frame clones only, not all of them. This repertoire shows roughly 120,000 clones, approximately 88% found once; its top ten account for about 1.7%. The V and J ends lost 0 bases and 8 bases, in that order; junction bases with no gene match: 6. The CDR3 consists of 14 residues. Germline V gene lookup returns CDR1 MGHRA and CDR2 YSYEKL. With regard to this clone: No antigen is known for it.

Study conclusions and caveats: TCR beta chains numbering 164 were designated cytomegalovirus-associated. It was found in a later analysis that first-cohort TCR clusters tended to co-occur in the 100 to 150 validation repertoires. The dataset shows that most TCR sequences were rare, while some public TCRs occurred in many donors.

The V gene is TRBV4-1, the J gene TRBJ1-1; the match to TRBD1 covers 7 bases. The TCR comes from a man between 18 and 29 years old in good health and CMV-seronegative. Sequencing input: PBMCs. The CDR3 region is CASSQESRGREAFF. The CDR3 DNA is TGCGCCAGCAGCCAAGAGTCCAGGGGGAGAGAAGCTTTCTTT.